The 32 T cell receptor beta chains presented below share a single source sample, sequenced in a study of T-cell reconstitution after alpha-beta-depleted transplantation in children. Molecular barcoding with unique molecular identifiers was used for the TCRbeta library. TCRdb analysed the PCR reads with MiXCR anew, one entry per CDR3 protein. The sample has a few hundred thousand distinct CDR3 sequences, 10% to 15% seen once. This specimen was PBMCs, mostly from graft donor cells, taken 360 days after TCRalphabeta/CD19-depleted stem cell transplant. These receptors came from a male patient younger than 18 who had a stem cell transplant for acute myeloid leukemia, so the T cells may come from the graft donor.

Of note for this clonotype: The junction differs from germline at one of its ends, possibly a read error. In nucleotides, the CDR3 is TGTGCTAGCAGCCTAGACCCGGGACAGGGGAGCTACGAGCAGTACTTC. Its translation: CASSLDPGQGSYEQYF. The rearrangement links TRBV7-7 to TRBJ2-7; 10 nucleotides match TRBD1. The CDR3 has 16 residues. Looked up from germline, CDR1 is SSHAT and CDR2 is FNYEAQ (reference sequence).

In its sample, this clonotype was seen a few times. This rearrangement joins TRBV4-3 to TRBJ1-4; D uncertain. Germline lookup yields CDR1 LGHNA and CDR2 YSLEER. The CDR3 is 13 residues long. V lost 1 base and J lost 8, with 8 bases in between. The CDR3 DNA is TGCGCCAGCAGCCAAGTTCTAAACGAAAAACTGTTTTTT. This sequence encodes CASSQVLNEKLFF.

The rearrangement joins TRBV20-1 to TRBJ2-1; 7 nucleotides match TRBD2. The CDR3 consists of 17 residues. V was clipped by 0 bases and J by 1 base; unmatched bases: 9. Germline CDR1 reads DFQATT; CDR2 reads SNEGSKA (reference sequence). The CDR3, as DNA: TGCAGTGCTAGAGATTTGGGGGGGAGAGGGTCCTACAATGAGCAGTTCTTC. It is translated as CSARDLGGRGSYNEQFF.

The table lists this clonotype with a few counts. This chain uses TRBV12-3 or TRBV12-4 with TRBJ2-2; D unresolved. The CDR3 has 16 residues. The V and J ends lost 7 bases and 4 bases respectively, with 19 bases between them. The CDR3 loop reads CASKLRLGGITGELFF. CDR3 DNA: TGTGCCAGCAAATTAAGGTTAGGTGGAATCACCGGGGAGCTGTTTTTT.

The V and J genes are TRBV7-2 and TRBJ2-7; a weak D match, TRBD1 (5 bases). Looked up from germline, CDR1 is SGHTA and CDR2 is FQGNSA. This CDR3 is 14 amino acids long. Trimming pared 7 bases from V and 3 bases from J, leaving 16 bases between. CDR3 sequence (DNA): TGTGCCAGCACCCGAACTGCAGGGCTCTACGAGCAGTACTTC. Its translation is CASTRTAGLYEQYF. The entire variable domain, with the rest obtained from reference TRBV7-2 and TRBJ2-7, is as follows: GAGVSQSPSNKVTEKGKDVELRCDPISGHTALYWYRQSLGQGLEFLIYFQGNSAPDKSGLPSDRFSAERTGGSVSTLTIQRTQQEDSAVYLCASTRTAGLYEQYFGPGTRLTVT.

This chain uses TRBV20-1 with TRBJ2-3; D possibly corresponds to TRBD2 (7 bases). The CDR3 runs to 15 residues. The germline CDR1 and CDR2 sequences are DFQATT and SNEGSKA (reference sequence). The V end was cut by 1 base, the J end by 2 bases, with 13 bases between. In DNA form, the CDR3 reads TGCAGTGCTAGAGCCGGGGAGGGGGTCACAGATACGCAGTATTTT. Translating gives CSARAGEGVTDTQYF.

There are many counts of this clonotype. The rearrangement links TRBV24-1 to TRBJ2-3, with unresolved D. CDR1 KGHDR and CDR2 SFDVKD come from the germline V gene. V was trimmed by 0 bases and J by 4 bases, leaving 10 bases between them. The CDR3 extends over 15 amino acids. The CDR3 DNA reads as TGTGCCACCAGTGATTTGGGGTCGGGCGCAGATACGCAGTATTTT. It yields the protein CATSDLGSGADTQYF.

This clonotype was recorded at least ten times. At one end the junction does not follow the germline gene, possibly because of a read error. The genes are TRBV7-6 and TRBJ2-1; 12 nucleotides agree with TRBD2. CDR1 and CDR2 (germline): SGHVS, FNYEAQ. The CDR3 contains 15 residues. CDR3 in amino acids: CASSSLAGGYNEQFF. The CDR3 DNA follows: TGCGCCAGCAGCTCTCTAGCGGGAGGGTACAATGAGCAGTTCTTC. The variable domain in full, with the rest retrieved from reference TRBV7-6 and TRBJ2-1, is GAGVSQSPRYKVTKRGQDVALRCDPISGHVSLYWYRQALGQGPEFLTYFNYEAQQDKSGLPNDRFSAERPEGSISTLTIQRTEQRDSAMYRCASSSLAGGYNEQFFGPGTRLTVL.

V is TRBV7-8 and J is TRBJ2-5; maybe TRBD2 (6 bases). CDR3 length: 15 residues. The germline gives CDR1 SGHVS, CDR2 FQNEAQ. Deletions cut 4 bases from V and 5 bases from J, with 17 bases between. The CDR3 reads CASSSWPRGMETQYF. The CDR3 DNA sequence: TGTGCCAGCAGCTCGTGGCCGCGGGGAATGGAGACCCAGTACTTC.

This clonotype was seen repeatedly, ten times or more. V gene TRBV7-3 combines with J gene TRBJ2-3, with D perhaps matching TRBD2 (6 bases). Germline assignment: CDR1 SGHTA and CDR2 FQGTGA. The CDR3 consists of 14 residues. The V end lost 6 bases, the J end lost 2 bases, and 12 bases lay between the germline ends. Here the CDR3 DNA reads TGTGCCAGCAGAGCGGGCCAGCCCACAGATACGCAGTATTTT. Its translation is CASRAGQPTDTQYF.

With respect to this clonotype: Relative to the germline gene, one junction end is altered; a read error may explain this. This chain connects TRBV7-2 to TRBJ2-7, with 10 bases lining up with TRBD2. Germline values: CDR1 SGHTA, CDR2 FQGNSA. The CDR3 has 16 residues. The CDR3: CASSLAGTSEAYKQYF. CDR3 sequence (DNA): TGTGCCAGCAGCTTAGCGGGGACTAGCGAGGCCTACAAGCAGTACTTC.

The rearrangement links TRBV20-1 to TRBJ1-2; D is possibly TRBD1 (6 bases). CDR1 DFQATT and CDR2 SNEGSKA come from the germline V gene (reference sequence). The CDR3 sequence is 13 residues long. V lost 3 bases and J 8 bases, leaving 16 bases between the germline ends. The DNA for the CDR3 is TGCAGTGCTAGCTGGGCGGGGGGCGAAGGCTACACCTTC. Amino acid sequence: CSASWAGGEGYTF.

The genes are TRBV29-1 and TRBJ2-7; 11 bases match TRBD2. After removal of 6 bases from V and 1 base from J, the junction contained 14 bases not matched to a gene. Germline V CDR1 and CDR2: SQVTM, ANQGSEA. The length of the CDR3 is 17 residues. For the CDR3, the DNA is TGCAGCGTGAATGGACTAGCGGGCAATTACAAATCCTACGAGCAGTACTTC. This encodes CSVNGLAGNYKSYEQYF.

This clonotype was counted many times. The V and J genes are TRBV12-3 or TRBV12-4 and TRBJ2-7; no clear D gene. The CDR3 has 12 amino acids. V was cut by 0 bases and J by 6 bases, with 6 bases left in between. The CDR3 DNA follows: TGTGCCAGCAGTTTAGCGCGGCGCGAGCAGTACTTC. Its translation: CASSLARREQYF.

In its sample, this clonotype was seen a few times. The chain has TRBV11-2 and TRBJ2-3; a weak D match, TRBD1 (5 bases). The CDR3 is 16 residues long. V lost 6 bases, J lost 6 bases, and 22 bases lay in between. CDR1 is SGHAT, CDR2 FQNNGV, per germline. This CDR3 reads CASSSLTGPKGDTQYF. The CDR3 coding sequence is TGTGCCAGCAGTTCGCTGACCGGGCCAAAGGGGGATACGCAGTATTTT.

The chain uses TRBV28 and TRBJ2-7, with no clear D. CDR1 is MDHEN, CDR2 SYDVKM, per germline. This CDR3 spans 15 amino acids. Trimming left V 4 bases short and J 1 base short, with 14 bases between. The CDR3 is CASSYAGSSSYEQYF. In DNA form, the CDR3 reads TGTGCCAGCAGTTATGCAGGAAGTTCATCCTACGAGCAGTACTTC.

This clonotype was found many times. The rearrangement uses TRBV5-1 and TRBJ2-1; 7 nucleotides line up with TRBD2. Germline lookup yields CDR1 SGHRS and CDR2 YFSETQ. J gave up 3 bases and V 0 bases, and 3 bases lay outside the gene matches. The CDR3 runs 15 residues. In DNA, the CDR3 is TGCGCCAGCAGCTTGGGGTCGGGGGGCTACAATGAGCAGTTCTTC. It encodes CASSLGSGGYNEQFF.

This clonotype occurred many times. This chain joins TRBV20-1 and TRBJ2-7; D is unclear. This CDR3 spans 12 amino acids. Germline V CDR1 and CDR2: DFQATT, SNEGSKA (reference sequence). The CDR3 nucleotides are TGCAACCCTTGGGGTAGCTCCTACGAGCAGTACTTC. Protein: CNPWGSSYEQYF.

DNA of the CDR3: TGCGCCAGCAGCCAAGATCTGGATCAACTAGCGGGGAGTCCGCTGTTTTTT. This translates into CASSQDLDQLAGSPLFF. The rearrangement links TRBV4-3 to TRBJ2-2; 10 bases line up with TRBD2. V shed 0 bases and J 13 bases; nucleotides not matched to a gene: 14. Germline lookup yields CDR1 LGHNA and CDR2 YSLEER. This CDR3 has 17 residues.

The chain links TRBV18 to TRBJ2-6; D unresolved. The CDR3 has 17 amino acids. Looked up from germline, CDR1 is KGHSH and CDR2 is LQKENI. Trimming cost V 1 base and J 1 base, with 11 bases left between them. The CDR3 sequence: CASSPRADPSGANVLTF. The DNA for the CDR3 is TGTGCCAGCTCACCACGGGCCGATCCTTCTGGGGCCAACGTCCTGACTTTC.

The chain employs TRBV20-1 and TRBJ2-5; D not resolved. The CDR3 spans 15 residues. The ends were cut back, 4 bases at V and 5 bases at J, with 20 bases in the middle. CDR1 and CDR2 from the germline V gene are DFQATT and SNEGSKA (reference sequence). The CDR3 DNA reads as TGCAGTGCTACCTTTCCGGGCCTCGTCCGGGAGACCCAGTACTTC. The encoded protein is CSATFPGLVRETQYF.

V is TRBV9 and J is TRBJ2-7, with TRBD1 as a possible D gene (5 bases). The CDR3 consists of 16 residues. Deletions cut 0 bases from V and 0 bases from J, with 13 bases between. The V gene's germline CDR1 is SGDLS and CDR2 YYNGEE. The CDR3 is CASSVDGASSSYEQYF. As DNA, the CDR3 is TGTGCCAGCAGCGTAGATGGGGCTTCAAGCTCCTACGAGCAGTACTTC.

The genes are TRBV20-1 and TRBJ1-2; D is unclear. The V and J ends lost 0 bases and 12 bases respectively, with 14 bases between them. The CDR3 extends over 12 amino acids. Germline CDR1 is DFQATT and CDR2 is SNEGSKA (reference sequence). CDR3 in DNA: TGCAGTGCTAGAGATCCAGGCCCTGGGGACACCTTC. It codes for CSARDPGPGDTF.

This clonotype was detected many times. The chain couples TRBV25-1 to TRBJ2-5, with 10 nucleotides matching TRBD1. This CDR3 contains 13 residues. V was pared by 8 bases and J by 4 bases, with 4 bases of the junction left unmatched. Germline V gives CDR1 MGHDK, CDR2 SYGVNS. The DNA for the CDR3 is TGTGCCAGCCGGACAGGGGGACGAGAGACCCAGTACTTC. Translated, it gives CASRTGGRETQYF.

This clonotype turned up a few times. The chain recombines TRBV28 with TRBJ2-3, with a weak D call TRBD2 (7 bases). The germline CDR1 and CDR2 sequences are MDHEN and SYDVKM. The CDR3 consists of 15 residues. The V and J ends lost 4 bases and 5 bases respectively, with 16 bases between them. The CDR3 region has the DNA TGTGCCAGCAGTTCCCACGGGGGGCCTGAAGATACGCAGTATTTT. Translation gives CASSSHGGPEDTQYF.

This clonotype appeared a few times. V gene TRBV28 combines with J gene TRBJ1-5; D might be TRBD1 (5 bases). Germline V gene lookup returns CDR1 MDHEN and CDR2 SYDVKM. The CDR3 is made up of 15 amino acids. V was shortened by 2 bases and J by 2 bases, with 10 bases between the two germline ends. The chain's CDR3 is CASSLQGVGNQPQHF. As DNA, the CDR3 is TGTGCCAGCAGTTTACAGGGCGTAGGCAATCAGCCCCAGCATTTT.

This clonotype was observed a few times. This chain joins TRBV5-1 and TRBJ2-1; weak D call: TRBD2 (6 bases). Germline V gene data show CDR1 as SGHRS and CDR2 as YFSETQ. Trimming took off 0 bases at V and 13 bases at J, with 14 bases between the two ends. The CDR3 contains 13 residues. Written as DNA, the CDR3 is TGCGCCAGCAGCTTGGCCTTGGGACTTCGTCAGTTCTTC. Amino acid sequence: CASSLALGLRQFF.

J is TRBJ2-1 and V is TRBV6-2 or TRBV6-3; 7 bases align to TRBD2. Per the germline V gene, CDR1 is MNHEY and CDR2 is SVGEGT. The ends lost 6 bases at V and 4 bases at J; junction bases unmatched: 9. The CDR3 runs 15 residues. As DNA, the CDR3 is TGTGCCAGCAGCCCGAACAGCGGGACGTACAATGAGCAGTTCTTC. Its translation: CASSPNSGTYNEQFF.

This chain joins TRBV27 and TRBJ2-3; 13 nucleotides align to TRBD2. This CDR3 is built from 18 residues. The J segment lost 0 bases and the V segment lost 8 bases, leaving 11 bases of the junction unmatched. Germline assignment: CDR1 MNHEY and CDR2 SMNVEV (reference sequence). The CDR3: CASQMTSGRPPSTDTQYF. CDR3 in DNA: TGTGCCAGCCAAATGACTAGCGGGAGGCCTCCTAGCACAGATACGCAGTATTTT.

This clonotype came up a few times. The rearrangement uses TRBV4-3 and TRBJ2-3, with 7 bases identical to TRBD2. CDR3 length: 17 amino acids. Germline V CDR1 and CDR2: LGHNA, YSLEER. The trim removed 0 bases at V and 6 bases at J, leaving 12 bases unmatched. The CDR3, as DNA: TGCGCCAGCAGCCAAGAACAGCTAGCGGAGGGTGGGGATACGCAGTATTTT. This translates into CASSQEQLAEGGDTQYF.

The CDR3 DNA reads TGCAGTGCTAGGGCCCCAAGAGCTGGAAACACCATATATTTT. Translating it yields CSARAPRAGNTIYF. The chain combines TRBV20-1 with TRBJ1-3; D gene uncertain. Looked up from germline, CDR1 is DFQATT and CDR2 is SNEGSKA (reference sequence). Trimming took off 3 bases at V and 2 bases at J, with 11 bases between the two ends. CDR3 length: 14 amino acids.

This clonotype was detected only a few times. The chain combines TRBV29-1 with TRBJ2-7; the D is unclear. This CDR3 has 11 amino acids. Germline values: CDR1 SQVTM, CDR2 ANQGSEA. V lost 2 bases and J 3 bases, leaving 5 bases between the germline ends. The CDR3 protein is CSVEQNYEQYF. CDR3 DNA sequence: TGCAGCGTTGAACAGAACTACGAGCAGTACTTC.